A single sample is the source of the 8 T cell receptor beta chains below, sequenced in a study of T-cell reconstitution after alpha-beta-depleted transplantation in children. Researchers prepared the TCRbeta library using unique molecular identifiers, the study reports. TCRdb called the PCR reads again in MiXCR, with one record for every CDR3 protein. The sample has 780,000 or so distinct CDR3 sequences; approximately 15% are singletons. The sample consisted of PBMCs, mostly from graft donor cells, taken 360 days after TCRalphabeta/CD19-depleted stem cell transplant. The receptors originated from a male patient aged 10-17 years who had a stem cell transplant for acute lymphoblastic leukemia, so the T cells may come from the graft donor.

This chain connects TRBV5-5 to TRBJ1-1; TRBD1 matches 9 bases. The length of the CDR3 is 16 residues. In germline, CDR1 is SGHKS, CDR2 YYEKEE (reference sequence). Trimming removed 2 bases from V and 4 bases from J; junction bases left unmatched: 9. This CDR3 is CASSFSHGDRATEAFF. In DNA, the CDR3 is TGTGCCAGCAGCTTCTCACATGGGGACAGGGCCACTGAAGCTTTCTTT.

This clonotype occurred a few times. The rearrangement uses TRBV25-1 and TRBJ2-7, with a possible D match to TRBD2 (6 bases). V shed 3 bases and J shed 1 base, with 10 bases lying between them. From germline, CDR1 is MGHDK and CDR2 SYGVNS. CDR3 length: 14 amino acids. CDR3 bases: TGTGCCAGCAGTGAGGGCGGGATTTCCTACGAGCAGTACTTC. It is translated as CASSEGGISYEQYF.

In this sample, this clonotype turned up many times. The chain employs TRBV29-1 and TRBJ2-7; D call uncertain. V lost 1 base to trimming and J lost 6 bases, with 10 bases between them. This CDR3 contains 12 residues. Per the germline V gene, CDR1 is SQVTM and CDR2 is ANQGSEA. DNA of the CDR3: TGCAGCGTTGAAGGCCAGAGGCGCGAGCAGTACTTC. As protein: CSVEGQRREQYF.

This clonotype was recorded at least ten times. The chain links TRBV5-1 to TRBJ2-1; unclear D gene. The CDR3 loop spans 14 amino acids. Trimming pared 2 bases from V and 5 bases from J, leaving 11 bases between. In germline, CDR1 is SGHRS, CDR2 YFSETQ. The CDR3 DNA sequence: TGCGCCAGCAGCTTTGGGCTAGGAAACAATGAGCAGTTCTTC. Protein: CASSFGLGNNEQFF.

In its sample, this clonotype was seen a few times. The genes are TRBV4-1 and TRBJ1-3, with 7 bases identical to TRBD1. Looked up from germline, CDR1 is MGHRA and CDR2 is YSYEKL. V trimming: 4 bases; J trimming: 0 bases; junction bases outside the gene matches: 6. This CDR3 spans 16 amino acids. The CDR3 loop is CASSLTGVFSGNTIYF. The CDR3 region has the DNA TGCGCCAGCAGCCTCACAGGGGTTTTCTCTGGAAACACCATATATTTT.

This clonotype was seen a few times. The chain is built from TRBV12-3 or TRBV12-4 and TRBJ2-1, with 10 bases identical to TRBD2. V lost 7 bases and J lost 7; bases outside the gene matches: 10. This CDR3 is built from 15 residues. The DNA of the CDR3 is TGTGCCAGCACCTCGATTAGCGGGAGGTTTAATGAGCAGTTCTTC. Protein sequence: CASTSISGRFNEQFF.

The chain couples TRBV7-9 to TRBJ1-2; D is undetermined. Trimming took 0 bases from V and 7 from J, leaving 9 bases between them. This CDR3 is built from 13 residues. Germline V CDR1 and CDR2: SEHNR, FQNEAQ (reference sequence). The CDR3: CASSLADPGGYTF. The DNA of the CDR3 is TGTGCCAGCAGCTTAGCTGACCCGGGTGGCTACACCTTC.

This clonotype has a count of ten or more. This sequence joins TRBV20-1 and TRBJ2-1; weak D call: TRBD2 (6 bases). In germline, CDR1 is DFQATT, CDR2 SNEGSKA (reference sequence). Trimming removed 1 base at V and 5 bases at J, with 21 bases between. The CDR3 is 17 residues long. The DNA for the CDR3 is TGCAGTGCTAGAGGCCCAAACAGTTTGCTAGCGAACAATGAGCAGTTCTTC. Translated, it gives CSARGPNSLLANNEQFF.